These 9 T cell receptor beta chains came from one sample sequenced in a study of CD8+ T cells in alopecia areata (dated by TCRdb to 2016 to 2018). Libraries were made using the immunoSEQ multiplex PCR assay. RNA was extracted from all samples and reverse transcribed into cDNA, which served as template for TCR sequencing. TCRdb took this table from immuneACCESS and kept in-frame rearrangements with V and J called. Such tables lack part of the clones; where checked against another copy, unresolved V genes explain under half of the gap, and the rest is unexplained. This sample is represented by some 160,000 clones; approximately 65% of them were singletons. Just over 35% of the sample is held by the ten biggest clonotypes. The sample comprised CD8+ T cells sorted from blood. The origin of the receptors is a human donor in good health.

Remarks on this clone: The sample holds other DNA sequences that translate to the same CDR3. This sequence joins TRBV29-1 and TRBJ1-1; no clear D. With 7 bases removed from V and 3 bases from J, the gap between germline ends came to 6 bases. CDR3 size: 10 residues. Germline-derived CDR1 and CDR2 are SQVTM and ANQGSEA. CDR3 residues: CSGRDTEAFF. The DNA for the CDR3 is TGCAGCGGGAGGGACACTGAAGCTTTCTTT.

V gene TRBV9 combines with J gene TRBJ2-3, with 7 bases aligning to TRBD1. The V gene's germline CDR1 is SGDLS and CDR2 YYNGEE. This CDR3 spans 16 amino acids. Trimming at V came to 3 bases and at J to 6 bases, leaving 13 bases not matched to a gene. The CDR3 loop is CASSGPGQPAGDTQYF. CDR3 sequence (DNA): TGTGCCAGCAGCGGCCCGGGACAGCCGGCAGGGGATACGCAGTATTTT.

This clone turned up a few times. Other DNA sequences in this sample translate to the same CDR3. CDR3 protein: CASSGPTGELFF. The CDR3 bases are TGTGCCAGCAGCGGCCCCACCGGGGAGCTGTTTTTT. The chain employs TRBV9 and TRBJ2-2; no reliable D call. CDR3 length: 12 residues. Germline values: CDR1 SGDLS, CDR2 YYNGEE. The ends were cut back, 3 bases at V and 4 bases at J, with 4 bases in the middle.

This chain's CDR3 is CASSPRRRMNTGELFF. Here the CDR3 DNA reads TGTGCCAGCAGCCCACGACGAAGGATGAACACCGGGGAGCTGTTTTTT. The V call is TRBV9, the J call TRBJ2-2; unclear D gene. The CDR3 runs to 16 residues. V was pared by 4 bases and J by 1 base, with 14 bases between. Per the germline V gene, CDR1 is SGDLS and CDR2 is YYNGEE.

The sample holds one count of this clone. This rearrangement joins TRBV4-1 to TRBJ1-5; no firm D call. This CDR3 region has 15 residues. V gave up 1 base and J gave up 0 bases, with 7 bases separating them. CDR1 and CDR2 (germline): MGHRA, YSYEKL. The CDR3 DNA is TGCGCCAGCAGCCAAGTTGCGAATAGCAATCAGCCCCAGCATTTT. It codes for CASSQVANSNQPQHF.

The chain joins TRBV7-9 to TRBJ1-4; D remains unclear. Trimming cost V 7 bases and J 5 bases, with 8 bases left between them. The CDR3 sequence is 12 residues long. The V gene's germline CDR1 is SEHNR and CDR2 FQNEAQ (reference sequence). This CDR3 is CASTAFNEKLFF. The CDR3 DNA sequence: TGTGCCAGCACCGCCTTCAATGAAAAACTGTTTTTT.

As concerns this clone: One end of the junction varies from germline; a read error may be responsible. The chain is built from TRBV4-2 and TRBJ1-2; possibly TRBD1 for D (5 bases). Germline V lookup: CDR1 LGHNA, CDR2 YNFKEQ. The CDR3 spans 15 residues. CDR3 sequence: CASSQDLGVNYGYTF. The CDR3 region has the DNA TGTGCCAGCAGCCAAGATCTAGGGGTTAACTACGGCTACACCTTC.

Here the CDR3 DNA reads TGTGCCAGCAGTGATTTAATCGGAGAGACCCAGTACTTC. It codes for CASSDLIGETQYF. The chain couples TRBV2 to TRBJ2-5; D not resolved. The CDR3 totals 13 residues. The germline V gene encodes CDR1 SNHLY and CDR2 FYNNEI. Trimming shortened V by 3 bases and J by 4 bases, and 9 bases separated the two germline ends.

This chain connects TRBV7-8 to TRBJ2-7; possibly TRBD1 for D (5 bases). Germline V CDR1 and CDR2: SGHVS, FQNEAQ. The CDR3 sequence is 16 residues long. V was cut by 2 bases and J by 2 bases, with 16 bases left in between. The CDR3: CASSLLREGATYEQYF. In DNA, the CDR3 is TGTGCCAGCAGCTTACTTCGCGAAGGGGCCACCTACGAGCAGTACTTC.